The 25 T cell receptor beta chains given below trace back to one sample, sequenced in a study of T cell clonality in common variable immunodeficiency. Sequencing used immunoSEQ multiplex PCR; TCRdb keeps in-frame clones, though not all of them. This sample comprises tens of thousands of clones, none seen once only. Sequenced: peripheral blood mononuclear cells. These receptors originate from a person aged 18-69 years in good health.

This clone was counted at least ten times. The DNA read from the CDR3 is TGTGCCAGTACCGACAGGGGGCGCGGGCCC. Translation: CASTDRGRGP. The CDR3 in its entirety is CASTDRGRGPQHF. The chain joins TRBV19 to TRBJ1-5, with 10 bases matching TRBD1. The CDR3 end lies 3 residues beyond the end of the read and is filled in from the germline J gene. J was trimmed by 9 bases and V by 7 bases; bases with no gene match: 6. The germline gives CDR1 LNHDA, CDR2 SQIVND (reference sequence). The CDR3 consists of 13 residues.

In regard to this clone: The read halts 3 residues ahead of the CDR3 end, with the missing end drawn from the germline J gene. The V call is TRBV19, the J call TRBJ1-1; 8 bases are a match to TRBD1. Germline V gene sequence: CDR1 LNHDA, CDR2 SQIVND (reference sequence). This CDR3 spans 14 amino acids. Trimming at V came to 2 bases and at J to 4 bases, leaving 3 bases not matched to a gene. Here the CDR3 reads CASSIRDRSTEAFF. Incomplete CDR3 DNA: TGTGCCAGTAGTATAAGGGACAGGTCCACTGAA.

Many counts were recorded for this clone. The read ends 3 residues shy of where the CDR3 ends; the end is completed using the germline J gene. The chain is built from TRBV19 and TRBJ1-2; D unclear. Germline V gene lookup returns CDR1 LNHDA and CDR2 SQIVND (reference sequence). With 7 bases removed from V and 1 base from J, the gap between germline ends came to 13 bases. There are 14 residues in the CDR3. The CDR3 region is CASTPGSGNYGYTF. The sequenced CDR3 bases are TGTGCCAGTACTCCGGGGTCGGGTAACTATGGC.

This clone was seen a few times. The read gets to within 3 residues of the CDR3 end, and the germline J gene fills in the rest. V and J are TRBV7-8 and TRBJ1-2; D may be TRBD1 (6 bases). The germline CDR1 and CDR2 sequences are SGHVS and FQNEAQ. The ends were cut back, 0 bases at V and 6 bases at J, with 11 bases in the middle. The CDR3 has 14 residues. The CDR3 loop reads CASSLAGTMDGYTF. CDR3 DNA (partial): TGTGCCAGCAGCTTAGCCGGGACAATGGATGGC.

This clone has a count of ten or more. Read data end 3 residues before the CDR3 end; the end is taken from the germline J gene. This chain joins TRBV6-2 or TRBV6-3 and TRBJ2-3; no clear D. Looked up from germline, CDR1 is MNHEY and CDR2 is SVGEGT. V dropped 4 bases and J dropped 1 base, with 9 bases sitting between them. The CDR3 contains 14 residues. Partial CDR3 DNA: TGTGCCAGCAGTTTACCGACACGCACAGATACG. Translating it yields CASSLPTRTDT. Given in full, the CDR3 is CASSLPTRTDTQYF.

The sample holds many counts of this clone. The read ends 3 residues early relative to the CDR3; the germline J gene fills the gap. The V call is TRBV5-1, the J call TRBJ2-3; D gene uncertain. Trimming cost V 0 bases and J 0 bases, with 5 bases left between them. From germline, CDR1 is SGHRS and CDR2 YFSETQ. The length of the CDR3 is 14 residues. CDR3 DNA, as far as it was read: TGCGCCAGCAGCTTGGTGACTAGCACAGATACG. It is translated as CASSLVTSTDT. The entire CDR3 is CASSLVTSTDTQYF.

Notes on this clone: The CDR3 is cut off 3 residues early in the read; its end comes from the germline J gene. The chain is built from TRBV2 and TRBJ1-3; no reliable D call. Germline-derived CDR1 and CDR2 are SNHLY and FYNNEI. The CDR3 runs to 11 residues. The CDR3 is CVQSGGNTIYF. The sequenced part of the CDR3 DNA is TGTGTCCAATCCGGGGGAAACACC.

This clone showed up many times. The observed sequence ends 3 residues before the CDR3 terminus, with the missing tail filled in from the germline J gene. The J gene is TRBJ2-5, the V gene TRBV7-9; 7 nucleotides line up with TRBD1. CDR1 is SEHNR and CDR2 is FQNEAQ in the germline V gene (reference sequence). This CDR3 is built from 14 residues. V was pared by 5 bases and J by 4 bases, with 7 bases of the junction left unmatched. The sequenced part of the CDR3 DNA is TGTGCCAGCAGCCTAACAGGGGAAGGAGAGACC. This translates into CASSLTGEGET. The CDR3 as a whole reads CASSLTGEGETQYF.

This clone was counted many times. The sequenced fragment ends 3 residues before the CDR3 boundary, so the rest is inferred from the germline J gene. This chain connects TRBV30 to TRBJ2-2; perhaps TRBD1 as D (7 bases). CDR1 and CDR2 (germline): GTSNPN, SVGIG (reference sequence). The CDR3 loop spans 14 amino acids. Trimming pared 4 bases from V and 6 bases from J, leaving 15 bases between. The CDR3: CAWKETGRPGELFF. The CDR3 bases that were read are TGTGCCTGGAAGGAGACAGGGAGGCCCGGGGAG.

This clone was seen many times. The read stops 3 residues short of the end of the CDR3; the missing end is completed from the germline J gene. V usage is TRBV10-2 and J usage is TRBJ2-5; weak D call: TRBD1 (6 bases). The length of the CDR3 is 16 residues. Germline CDR1 is WSHSY and CDR2 is SAAADI. V lost 3 bases and J 2 bases, leaving 16 bases between the germline ends. This chain's CDR3 is CASSDPYRQEQETQYF. CDR3 DNA (partial): TGCGCCAGCAGTGATCCTTATCGACAGGAACAAGAGACC.

This clone was observed many times. Coverage ceases 3 residues before the CDR3 finishes, and the germline J gene fills in the end. The chain uses TRBV19 and TRBJ2-7; 11 bases line up with TRBD2. Germline V gene lookup returns CDR1 LNHDA and CDR2 SQIVND (reference sequence). The ends lost 3 bases at V and 1 base at J; junction bases unmatched: 2. This CDR3 is 15 amino acids long. The DNA read from the CDR3 is TGTGCCAGTAGTATGTCTAGCGGGGGGTCCTACGAG. Translating it yields CASSMSSGGSYE. The entire CDR3 reads CASSMSSGGSYEQYF.

This clone was counted many times. The read comes to an end 3 residues before the CDR3 does, leaving the germline J gene to fill in the end. This chain links TRBV19 with TRBJ2-7, with TRBD1 matching over 7 bases. Germline V gene sequence: CDR1 LNHDA, CDR2 SQIVND (reference sequence). V gave up 3 bases and J gave up 6 bases; unmatched junction bases: 14. The CDR3 runs to 16 residues. The CDR3 region is CASSITQGSVLSEQYF. Partial CDR3 DNA: TGTGCCAGTAGTATCACACAGGGGTCAGTTCTTTCCGAG. Supplemented by reference TRBV19 and TRBJ2-7, the full variable domain reads DGGITQSPKYLFRKEGQNVTLSCEQNLNHDAMYWYRQDPGQGLRLIYYSQIVNDFQKGDIAEGYSVSREKKESFPLTVTSAQKNPTAFYLCASSITQGSVLSEQYFGPGTRLTVT.

This clone was observed many times. The read ends 3 residues early relative to the CDR3; the germline J gene fills the gap. The V and J genes are TRBV5-4 and TRBJ2-3; 7 nucleotides agree with TRBD1. The CDR3 length is 15 residues. The junction had 6 bases not matched to a gene; V was cut back by 5 bases and J by 0 bases. Germline V lookup: CDR1 SGHNT, CDR2 YYREEE (reference sequence). CDR3 residues: CASSYRGLSTDTQYF. CDR3 DNA, as far as it was read: TGTGCCAGCAGTTACAGGGGCCTAAGCACAGATACG. The entire variable domain, with the rest obtained from reference TRBV5-4 and TRBJ2-3, is as follows: ETGVTQSPTHLIKTRGQQVTLRCSSQSGHNTVSWYQQALGQGPQFIFQYYREEENGRGNFPPRFSGLQFPNYSSELNVNALELDDSALYLCASSYRGLSTDTQYFGPGTRLTVL.

As regards this clone: The read falls 3 residues short of the CDR3 end, and the missing part is taken from the germline J gene. The rearrangement joins TRBV5-4 to TRBJ2-7; 7 bases fit TRBD1. This CDR3 is built from 13 residues. In germline, CDR1 is SGHNT, CDR2 YYREEE (reference sequence). Trimming removed 5 bases from V and 4 bases from J; junction bases left unmatched: 6. The CDR3 spells CASRVAGGYEQYF. Incomplete CDR3 DNA: TGTGCCAGCAGAGTTGCAGGGGGATACGAG. The entire variable domain, with the rest obtained from reference TRBV5-4 and TRBJ2-7, is as follows: ETGVTQSPTHLIKTRGQQVTLRCSSQSGHNTVSWYQQALGQGPQFIFQYYREEENGRGNFPPRFSGLQFPNYSSELNVNALELDDSALYLCASRVAGGYEQYFGPGTRLTVT.

This clone was seen repeatedly, ten times or more. The read finishes 3 residues shy of the CDR3 end, and the germline J gene is used to complete it. The chain links TRBV10-3 to TRBJ2-1; 10 bases fit TRBD1. Trimming took 4 bases from V and 5 from J; bases not matched to a gene: 8. The CDR3 totals 16 residues. Germline CDR1 ENHRY, CDR2 SYGVKD. Partial CDR3 DNA: TGTGCCATCAGTGGACGACAGGGGGCGTCAGACAATGAG. It is translated as CAISGRQGASDNE. The CDR3 as a whole reads CAISGRQGASDNEQFF.

This clone was seen at least ten times. The CDR3 is cut off 3 residues early in the read; its end comes from the germline J gene. The V call is TRBV11-2, the J call TRBJ2-7; unclear D gene. The germline CDR1 and CDR2 sequences are SGHAT and FQNNGV. V lost 5 bases to trimming and J lost 5 bases, with 19 bases between them. The CDR3 spans 15 residues. The sequenced CDR3 bases are TGTGCCAGCAGCGCAGACTCATATGCTCGGGACGAG. Amino acid sequence: CASSADSYARDE. The complete CDR3 reads CASSADSYARDEQYF.

This clone was recorded at least ten times. The read terminates 3 residues before the CDR3 end, so the remaining end is supplied by the germline J gene. V gene TRBV20-1 combines with J gene TRBJ2-7; the match to TRBD1 covers 12 bases. The CDR3 covers 14 residues. With V trimmed by 6 bases and J by 5 bases, 8 bases remained unmatched. CDR1 is DFQATT and CDR2 is SNEGSKA in the germline V gene (reference sequence). The covered CDR3 bases are TGCAGTGCCCACCCCGGGACAGGGGGCAACGAG. As protein: CSAHPGTGGNE. The whole CDR3 protein is CSAHPGTGGNEQYF.

This clone was detected ten times or more. The read falls 3 residues short of the CDR3 end, and the missing part is taken from the germline J gene. The chain combines TRBV11-2 with TRBJ2-3; 8 bases map to TRBD2. Trimming took 6 bases from V and 4 from J; bases not matched to a gene: 6. The germline gives CDR1 SGHAT, CDR2 FQNNGV. The CDR3 runs to 14 residues. The DNA read from the CDR3 is TGTGCCAGCAGTTCCGGGACTAGTGCAGATACG. It yields the protein CASSSGTSADT. From start to end, the CDR3 is CASSSGTSADTQYF.

This clone was seen at least ten times. The read terminates 3 residues before the CDR3 end, so the remaining end is supplied by the germline J gene. This chain links TRBV19 with TRBJ2-3; 10 nucleotides align to TRBD2. Germline V gives CDR1 LNHDA, CDR2 SQIVND (reference sequence). J gave up 2 bases and V 7 bases, and 9 bases lay outside the gene matches. This CDR3 comprises 16 residues. The sequenced part of the CDR3 DNA is TGTGCCAGTACTCCCTTAGCGGGGGGTTACACAGATACG. This sequence encodes CASTPLAGGYTDT. The full CDR3 protein is CASTPLAGGYTDTQYF.

This clone was seen many times. Read coverage stops 3 residues before the CDR3 terminus; the germline J gene supplies the remainder. The chain links TRBV27 to TRBJ2-3; the D gene is possibly TRBD2 (6 bases). V was clipped by 7 bases and J by 7 bases, with 9 bases between them. The CDR3 contains 11 residues. The V gene's germline CDR1 is MNHEY and CDR2 SMNVEV (reference sequence). The sequenced part of the CDR3 DNA is TGTGCCAGCATGGGGGGTAATACG. Amino acid sequence: CASMGGNT. The whole CDR3 reads CASMGGNTQYF.

This clone was detected many times. Read data end 3 residues before the CDR3 end; the end is taken from the germline J gene. The chain combines TRBV20-1 with TRBJ2-2; no definite D call. Germline assignment: CDR1 DFQATT and CDR2 SNEGSKA (reference sequence). This CDR3 has 16 residues. CDR3 amino acids: CSASRRSTGWNSPLFF. Incomplete CDR3 DNA: TGCAGTGCTAGTCGTCGTTCCACCGGGTGGAATTCACCG.

The table lists this clone with many counts. The CDR3 end falls 3 residues outside the read, so it is completed with the germline J gene. The genes are TRBV13 and TRBJ2-3, with 10 bases aligning to TRBD2. The V gene end was trimmed by 3 bases and the J gene end by 2 bases; junction bases not matched to a gene: 11. The CDR3 consists of 18 residues. Germline V CDR1 and CDR2: PRHDT, FYEKMQ (reference sequence). CDR3 loop: CASSFMLAGESYTDTQYF. Partial CDR3 DNA: TGTGCCAGCAGCTTTATGCTAGCGGGGGAGTCATACACAGATACG.

Ten or more counts support this clone. The read terminates 3 residues ahead of where the CDR3 ends, so the germline J gene completes it. The genes are TRBV19 and TRBJ1-5, with D maybe TRBD1 (5 bases). V was pared by 3 bases and J by 2 bases, with 11 bases between. The CDR3 is made up of 15 amino acids. Germline-derived CDR1 and CDR2 are LNHDA and SQIVND (reference sequence). CDR3 bases read: TGTGCCAGTAGTATTGGCCAGGGTGGCAATCAGCCC. Translating it yields CASSIGQGGNQP. The CDR3 as a whole reads CASSIGQGGNQPQHF.

Only a few counts were recorded for this clone. CDR3 amino acids: CASSLAGGISLYDYTF. Partial CDR3 DNA: TGTGCCAGCAGCTTAGCGGGGGGTATATCTTTGTACGAC. The genes are TRBV7-2 and TRBJ1-2; tentative D call: TRBD1 (5 bases). The read ends 3 residues early relative to the CDR3; the germline J gene fills the gap. The CDR3 has 16 amino acids. Per the germline V gene, CDR1 is SGHTA and CDR2 is FQGNSA.

In its sample, this clone was seen many times. The read falls 3 residues short of the CDR3 end, and the missing part is taken from the germline J gene. This chain uses TRBV10-3 with TRBJ2-7; the match to TRBD1 covers 10 bases. Trimming at V came to 6 bases and at J to 0 bases, leaving 2 bases not matched to a gene. CDR1 is ENHRY, CDR2 SYGVKD, per germline. This CDR3 is built from 14 residues. The CDR3 bases that were read are TGTGCCATCAGGGGACAGGGGAGCTCCTACGAG. Its translation: CAIRGQGSSYE. The whole CDR3 sequence is CAIRGQGSSYEQYF.